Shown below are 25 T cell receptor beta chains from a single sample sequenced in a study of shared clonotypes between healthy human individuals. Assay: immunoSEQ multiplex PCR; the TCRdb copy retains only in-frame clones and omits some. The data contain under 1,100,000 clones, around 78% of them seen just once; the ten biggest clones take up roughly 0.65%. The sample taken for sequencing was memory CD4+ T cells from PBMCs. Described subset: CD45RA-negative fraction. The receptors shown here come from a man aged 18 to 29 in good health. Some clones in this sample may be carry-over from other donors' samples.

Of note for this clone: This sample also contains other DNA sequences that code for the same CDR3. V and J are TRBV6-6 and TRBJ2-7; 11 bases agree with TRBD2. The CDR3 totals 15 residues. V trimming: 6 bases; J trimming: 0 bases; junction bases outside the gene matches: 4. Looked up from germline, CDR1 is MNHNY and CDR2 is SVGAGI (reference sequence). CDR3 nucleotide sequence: TGTGCCAGCAGGCGCGGGACTAGCGGCTCCTACGAGCAGTACTTC. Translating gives CASRRGTSGSYEQYF.

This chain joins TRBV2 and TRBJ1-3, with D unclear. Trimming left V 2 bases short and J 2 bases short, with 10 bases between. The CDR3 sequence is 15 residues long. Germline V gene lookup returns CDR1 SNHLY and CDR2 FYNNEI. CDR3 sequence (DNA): TGTGCCAGCAGTGAAAATAGGAAGGCTGGAAACACCATATATTTT. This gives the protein CASSENRKAGNTIYF.

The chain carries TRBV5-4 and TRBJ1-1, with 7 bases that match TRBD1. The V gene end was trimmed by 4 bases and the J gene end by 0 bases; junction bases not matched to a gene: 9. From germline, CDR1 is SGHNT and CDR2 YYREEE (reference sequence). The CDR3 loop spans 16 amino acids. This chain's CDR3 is CASSPGTASLNTEAFF. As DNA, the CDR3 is TGTGCCAGCAGCCCGGGGACAGCTAGTCTGAACACTGAAGCTTTCTTT. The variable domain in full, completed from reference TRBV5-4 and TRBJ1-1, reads ETGVTQSPTHLIKTRGQQVTLRCSSQSGHNTVSWYQQALGQGPQFIFQYYREEENGRGNFPPRFSGLQFPNYSSELNVNALELDDSALYLCASSPGTASLNTEAFFGQGTRLTVV.

In DNA, the CDR3 is TGTGCCAGCTCACAAAACACCCAAGAGACCCAGTACTTC. Protein product: CASSQNTQETQYF. V usage is TRBV18 and J usage is TRBJ2-5; no clear D. With 4 bases removed from V and 1 base from J, the gap between germline ends came to 7 bases. CDR3 length equals 13 residues. Germline values: CDR1 KGHSH, CDR2 LQKENI.

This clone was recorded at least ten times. The DNA for the CDR3 is TGTGCCAGCAGCTTATCAGGCGGGTGGACTGAAGCTTTCTTT. Its translation: CASSLSGGWTEAFF. The chain combines TRBV7-9 with TRBJ1-1; D gene uncertain. V lost 2 bases and J 5 bases, leaving 12 bases between the germline ends. Germline-derived CDR1 and CDR2 are SEHNR and FQNEAQ (reference sequence). This CDR3 has 14 residues.

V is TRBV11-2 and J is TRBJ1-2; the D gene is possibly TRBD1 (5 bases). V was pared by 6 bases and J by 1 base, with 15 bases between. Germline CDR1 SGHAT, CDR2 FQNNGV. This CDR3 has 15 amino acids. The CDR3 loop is CASSPGGRGNYGYTF. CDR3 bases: TGTGCCAGCAGTCCAGGTGGGAGGGGTAACTATGGCTACACCTTC.

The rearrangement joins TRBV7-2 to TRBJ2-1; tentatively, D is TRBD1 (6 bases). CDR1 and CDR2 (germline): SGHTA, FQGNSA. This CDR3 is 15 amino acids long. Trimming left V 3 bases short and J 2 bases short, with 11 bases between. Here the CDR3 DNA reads TGTGCCAGCAGCTTCGGGACAAGCACCTACAATGAGCAGTTCTTC. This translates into CASSFGTSTYNEQFF. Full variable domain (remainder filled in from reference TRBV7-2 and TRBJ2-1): GAGVSQSPSNKVTEKGKDVELRCDPISGHTALYWYRQSLGQGLEFLIYFQGNSAPDKSGLPSDRFSAERTGGSVSTLTIQRTQQEDSAVYLCASSFGTSTYNEQFFGPGTRLTVL.

The CDR3 protein is CASSRAGTVTYEQYF. CDR3 bases: TGTGCCAGCAGCCGAGCCGGAACGGTGACCTACGAGCAGTACTTC. The rearrangement joins TRBV7-2 to TRBJ2-7; D not resolved. Germline V gene data show CDR1 as SGHTA and CDR2 as FQGNSA. This CDR3 contains 15 residues. V dropped 5 bases and J dropped 2 bases, with 16 bases sitting between them. The full variable domain, with the rest looked up from reference TRBV7-2 and TRBJ2-7, is GAGVSQSPSNKVTEKGKDVELRCDPISGHTALYWYRQSLGQGLEFLIYFQGNSAPDKSGLPSDRFSAERTGGSVSTLTIQRTQQEDSAVYLCASSRAGTVTYEQYFGPGTRLTVT.

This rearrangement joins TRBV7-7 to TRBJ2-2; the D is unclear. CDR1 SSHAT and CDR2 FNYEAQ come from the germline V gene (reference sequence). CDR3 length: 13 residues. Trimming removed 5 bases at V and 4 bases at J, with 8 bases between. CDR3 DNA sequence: TGTGCCAGCAGCACCGTAACCACCGGGGAGCTGTTTTTT. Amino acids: CASSTVTTGELFF.

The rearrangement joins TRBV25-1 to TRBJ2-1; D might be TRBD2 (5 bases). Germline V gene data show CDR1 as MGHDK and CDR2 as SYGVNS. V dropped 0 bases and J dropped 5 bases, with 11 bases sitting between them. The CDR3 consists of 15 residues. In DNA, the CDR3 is TGTGCCAGCAGTGAATACGGACTCGGGGACAATGAGCAGTTCTTC. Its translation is CASSEYGLGDNEQFF.

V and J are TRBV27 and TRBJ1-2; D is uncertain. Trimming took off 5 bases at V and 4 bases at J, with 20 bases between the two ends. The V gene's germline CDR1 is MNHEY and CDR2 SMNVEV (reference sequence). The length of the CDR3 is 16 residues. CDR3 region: CASSAGSPPAGYGYTF. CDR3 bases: TGTGCCAGCAGTGCCGGGTCACCCCCGGCGGGCTATGGCTACACCTTC.

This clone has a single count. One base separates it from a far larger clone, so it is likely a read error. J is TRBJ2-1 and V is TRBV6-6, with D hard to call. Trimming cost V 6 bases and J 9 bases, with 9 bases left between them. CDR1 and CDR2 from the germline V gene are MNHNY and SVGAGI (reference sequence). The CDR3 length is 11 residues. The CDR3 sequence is CASSPSVEQFF. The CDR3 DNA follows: TGTGCCAGCAGCCCCTCGGTTGAGCAGTTCTTC.

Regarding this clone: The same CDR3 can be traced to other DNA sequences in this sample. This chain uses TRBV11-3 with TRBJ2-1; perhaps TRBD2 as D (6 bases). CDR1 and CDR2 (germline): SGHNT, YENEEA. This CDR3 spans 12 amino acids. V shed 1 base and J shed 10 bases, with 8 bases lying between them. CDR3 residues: CASSLVGGEQFF. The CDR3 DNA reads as TGTGCCAGCAGCTTAGTCGGAGGGGAGCAGTTCTTC.

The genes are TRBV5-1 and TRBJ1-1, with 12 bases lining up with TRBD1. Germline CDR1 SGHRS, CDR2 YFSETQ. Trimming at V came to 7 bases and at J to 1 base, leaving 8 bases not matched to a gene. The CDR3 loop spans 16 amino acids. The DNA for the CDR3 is TGCGCCAGCGGACCGGGACAGGGGGCGTGGAACACTGAAGCTTTCTTT. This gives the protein CASGPGQGAWNTEAFF.

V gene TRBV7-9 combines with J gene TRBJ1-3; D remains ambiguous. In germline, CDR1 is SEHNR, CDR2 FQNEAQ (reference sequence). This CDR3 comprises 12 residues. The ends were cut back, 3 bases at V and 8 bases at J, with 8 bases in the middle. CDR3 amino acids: CASSFNLDTIYF. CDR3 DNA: TGTGCCAGCAGCTTTAACTTGGACACCATATATTTT.

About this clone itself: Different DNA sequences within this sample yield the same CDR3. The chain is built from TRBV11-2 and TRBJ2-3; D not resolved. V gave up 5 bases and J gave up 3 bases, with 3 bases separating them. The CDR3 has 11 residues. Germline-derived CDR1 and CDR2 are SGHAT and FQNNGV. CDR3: CASSLTDTQYF. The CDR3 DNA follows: TGTGCCAGCAGCCTTACAGATACGCAGTATTTT.

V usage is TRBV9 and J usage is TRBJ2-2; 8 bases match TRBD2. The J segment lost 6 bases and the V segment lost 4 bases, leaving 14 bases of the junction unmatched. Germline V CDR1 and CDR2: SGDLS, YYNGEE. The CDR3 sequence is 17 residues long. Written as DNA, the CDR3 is TGTGCCAGCAGCCCCCGGGGGGGGCAGGTTGTGGCCGGGGAGCTGTTTTTT. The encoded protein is CASSPRGGQVVAGELFF.

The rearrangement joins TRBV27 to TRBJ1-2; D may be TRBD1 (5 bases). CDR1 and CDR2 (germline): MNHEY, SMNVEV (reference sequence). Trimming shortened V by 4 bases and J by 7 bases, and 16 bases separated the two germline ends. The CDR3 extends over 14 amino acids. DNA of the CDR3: TGTGCCAGCAGTTACAAGCCCGGGGCGGGTGGCTACACCTTC. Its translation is CASSYKPGAGGYTF.

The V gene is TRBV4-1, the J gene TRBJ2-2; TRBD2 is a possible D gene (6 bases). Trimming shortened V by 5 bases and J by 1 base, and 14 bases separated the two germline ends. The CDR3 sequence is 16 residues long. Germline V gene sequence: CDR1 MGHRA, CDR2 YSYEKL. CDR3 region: CASSTRAGRNTGELFF. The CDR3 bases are TGCGCCAGCAGCACCCGGGCGGGGAGGAACACCGGGGAGCTGTTTTTT.

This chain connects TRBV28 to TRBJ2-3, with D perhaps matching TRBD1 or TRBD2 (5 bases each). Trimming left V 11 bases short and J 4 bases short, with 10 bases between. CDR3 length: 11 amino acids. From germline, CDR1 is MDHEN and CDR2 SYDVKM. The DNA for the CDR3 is TGTGCCGGGGGTAATGCAGATACGCAGTATTTT. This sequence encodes CAGGNADTQYF.

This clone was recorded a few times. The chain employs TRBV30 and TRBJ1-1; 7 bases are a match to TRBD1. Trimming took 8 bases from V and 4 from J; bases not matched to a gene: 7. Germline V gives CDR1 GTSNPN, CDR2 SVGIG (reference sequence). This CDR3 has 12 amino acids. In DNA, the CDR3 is TGTGCCGGTTACAGGGGATCCACTGAAGCTTTCTTT. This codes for CAGYRGSTEAFF.

The CDR3 protein is CASQWGQPVHEQYF. The DNA for the CDR3 is TGTGCCAGCCAATGGGGACAGCCAGTCCACGAGCAGTACTTC. The chain joins TRBV21-1 to TRBJ2-7; the table assigns TRBD1, which was not confirmed against the DNA. TRBV21-1 is termed a pseudogene. The CDR3 is made up of 14 amino acids.

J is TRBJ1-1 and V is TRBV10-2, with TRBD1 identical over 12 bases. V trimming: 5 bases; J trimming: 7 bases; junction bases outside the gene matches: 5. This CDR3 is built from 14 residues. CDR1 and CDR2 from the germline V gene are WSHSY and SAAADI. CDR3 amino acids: CASSPGTGGFEAFF. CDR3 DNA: TGCGCCAGCAGTCCGGGGACAGGGGGCTTTGAAGCTTTCTTT.

The CDR3 nucleotides read TGTGCCAGCAGCCCATTCTCAACGGGAGGGAGGTACGAGCAGTACTTC. Protein product: CASSPFSTGGRYEQYF. The V and J genes are TRBV7-2 and TRBJ2-7; 8 bases line up with TRBD2. After removal of 5 bases from V and 4 bases from J, the junction contained 13 bases not matched to a gene. The CDR3 contains 16 residues. Germline V gene data show CDR1 as SGHTA and CDR2 as FQGNSA. Supplemented by reference TRBV7-2 and TRBJ2-7, the full variable domain reads GAGVSQSPSNKVTEKGKDVELRCDPISGHTALYWYRQSLGQGLEFLIYFQGNSAPDKSGLPSDRFSAERTGGSVSTLTIQRTQQEDSAVYLCASSPFSTGGRYEQYFGPGTRLTVT.

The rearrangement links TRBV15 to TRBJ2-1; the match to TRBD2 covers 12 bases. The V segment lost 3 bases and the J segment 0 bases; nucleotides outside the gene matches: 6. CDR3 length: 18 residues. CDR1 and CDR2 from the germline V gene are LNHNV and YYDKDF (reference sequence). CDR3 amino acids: CATSRRTSGKSSYNEQFF. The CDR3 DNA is TGTGCCACCAGCAGGAGGACTAGCGGGAAGAGCTCCTACAATGAGCAGTTCTTC.